The sequence of this T cell receptor beta chain was determined in a study of blood T cell repertoires in COVID-19. Study overall: Samples taken during acute and convalescent COVID-19 were collected in the United States, Italy and Spain. The analysed material was cDNA or gDNA that came from T cells, B-cell-depleted T cells, or PBMCs.

Authors' data handling: Amplifying reference gene primers gave estimates of nucleated cell counts. The method was immunoSEQ multiplex PCR; TCRdb's version includes in-frame clones alone and lacks a portion of them. Clone size and V and J calls were adopted from that table, with D and trimming inferred from the DNA. Altogether around 200,000 clones are present, roughly 86% being singletons, with the ten largest covering around 2.7%. Source material: peripheral blood. This TCR was recovered from a man aged 35 to 55 with active or convalescent COVID-19.

The CDR3 sequence: CASSNTVTPKETQYF. The CDR3 DNA is TGCGCCAGCAGCAATACGGTGACACCAAAAGAGACCCAGTACTTC. The V and J genes are TRBV4-1 and TRBJ2-5; D gene unclear. Trimming left V 5 bases short and J 3 bases short, with 16 bases between. CDR3 length: 15 residues. From germline, CDR1 is MGHRA and CDR2 YSYEKL.